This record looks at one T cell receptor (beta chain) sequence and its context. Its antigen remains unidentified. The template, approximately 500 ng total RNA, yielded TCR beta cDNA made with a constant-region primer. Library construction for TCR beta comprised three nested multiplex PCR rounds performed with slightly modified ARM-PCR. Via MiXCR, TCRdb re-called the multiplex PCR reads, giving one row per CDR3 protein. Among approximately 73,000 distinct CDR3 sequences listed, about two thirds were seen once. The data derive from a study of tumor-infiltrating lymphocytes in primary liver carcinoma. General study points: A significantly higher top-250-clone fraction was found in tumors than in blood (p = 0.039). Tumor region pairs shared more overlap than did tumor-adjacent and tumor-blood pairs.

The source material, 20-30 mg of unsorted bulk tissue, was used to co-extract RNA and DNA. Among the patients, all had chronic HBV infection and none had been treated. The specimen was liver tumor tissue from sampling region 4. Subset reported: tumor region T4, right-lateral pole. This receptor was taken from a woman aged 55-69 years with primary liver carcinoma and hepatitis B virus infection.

CDR3 nucleotide sequence: TGTGCCAGCAGCAGGACAGGGAGTTACGAGCAGTACTTC. It specifies CASSRTGSYEQYF. The chain combines TRBV5-6 with TRBJ2-7; 8 positions agree with TRBD1. The junction had 4 bases not matched to a gene; V was cut back by 4 bases and J by 4 bases. Germline V gene sequence: CDR1 SGHDT, CDR2 YYEEEE. CDR3 length: 13 residues.